This is a list of T cell receptor beta chains from one sample in a study of blood T cell repertoires in COVID-19. This table comes from immunoSEQ multiplex PCR, and its TCRdb copy is limited to in-frame clones, with some not included. The top ten clones hold around 1.5% of a sample with under 250,000 clones, approximately 86% of them seen once. Sequenced: peripheral blood. Every receptor here comes from a woman between 55 and 75 years old who had recovered from COVID-19. The CDR3 runs from the conserved cysteine through the conserved F or W. A D gene is named only where the DNA matches it firmly. Not every row has a clone size; where given, it reads once, few, many or a size class.

cdr3_aa | cdr3_nt | j_call | clone_size | v_call | d_call
CASSDSSDSNTEAFF | TGTGCCAGCAGTGACTCCTCGGACAGCAACACTGAAGCTTTCTTT | TRBJ1-1 | . | TRBV6-4 | .
CASSLGTGGTEAFF | TGTGCCAGCAGCCTCGGGACAGGGGGCACTGAAGCTTTCTTT | TRBJ1-1 | . | TRBV4-2 | TRBD1
CASSGTGYTTGELFF | TGTGCCAGCTCCGGGACAGGGTATACCACCGGGGAGCTGTTTTTT | TRBJ2-2 | . | TRBV18 | TRBD1
CASSLQGAAQYF | TGTGCCAGCAGCTTACAGGGGGCAGCCCAGTACTTC | TRBJ2-5 | . | TRBV7-2 | TRBD1
CASSLGQGYGTDTQYF | TGCGCCAGCAGCTTGGGGCAGGGTTATGGGACAGATACGCAGTATTTT | TRBJ2-3 | . | TRBV5-1 | .
CASSQSGQGTLSPLHF | TGTGCCAGTAGTCAAAGCGGACAGGGCACTCTTTCACCCCTCCACTTT | TRBJ1-6 | . | TRBV19 | TRBD1
CASSPPAWTENYGYTF | TGTGCCAGCAGCCCCCCGGCCTGGACAGAAAACTATGGCTACACCTTC | TRBJ1-2 | . | TRBV7-9 | .
CASSQDVGLAGGELFF | TGCGCCAGCAGCCAAGATGTTGGGCTAGCTGGCGGGGAGCTGTTTTTT | TRBJ2-2 | . | TRBV4-1 | .
CASPGQRNTGELFF | TGTGCCAGTCCGGGACAGAGAAACACCGGGGAGCTGTTTTTT | TRBJ2-2 | once | TRBV7-8 | TRBD1
CASTLAGAYEQYF | TGTGCCAGCACTCTGGCAGGGGCCTACGAGCAGTACTTC | TRBJ2-7 | . | TRBV11-2 | .
CASSSFPLNTQYF | TGTGCCAGCAGCTCCTTCCCCCTTAATACGCAGTATTTT | TRBJ2-3 | . | TRBV5-4 | .
CATSDPPGTGDPGGGQPQHF | TGTGCCACCAGTGATCCCCCCGGGACAGGGGATCCTGGGGGCGGTCAGCCCCAGCATTTT | TRBJ1-5 | . | TRBV24-1 | TRBD1
CASSLALGGAGNQPQHF | TGTGCCAGCAGCTTAGCTTTAGGGGGCGCTGGCAATCAGCCCCAGCATTTT | TRBJ1-5 | few | TRBV7-2 | TRBD1
CASSFHSGSNTGELFF | TGCGCCAGCAGCTTCCACTCGGGGTCGAACACCGGGGAGCTGTTTTTT | TRBJ2-2 | . | TRBV5-1 | .
CASSPSGQGLSGNTIYF | TGTGCCAGCTCACCATCAGGACAGGGTCTATCTGGAAACACCATATATTTT | TRBJ1-3 | once | TRBV18 | TRBD1
CASRLVRSLGYTF | TGTGCCAGCAGGTTGGTGCGCTCACTCGGCTACACCTTC | TRBJ1-2 | . | TRBV2 | .
CASSPRTGGIYGYTF | TGTGCCAGCTCACCGAGGACAGGGGGCATCTATGGCTACACCTTC | TRBJ1-2 | once | TRBV18 | TRBD1
CASSFFKGSEGMLNEQFF | TGTGCCAGCAGCTTTTTCAAAGGTAGCGAGGGAATGTTGAATGAGCAGTTCTTC | TRBJ2-1 | . | TRBV7-9 | .
CASSPLAYSGTGVGSPLHF | TGTGCCAGCTCACCCTTGGCTTATTCCGGGACAGGGGTAGGTTCACCCCTCCACTTT | TRBJ1-6 | . | TRBV18 | TRBD1
CASSEGMNTEAFF | TGTGCCAGCAGCGAGGGGATGAACACTGAAGCTTTCTTT | TRBJ1-1 | . | TRBV9 | .
CSVVGGNTDTQYF | TGCAGCGTTGTCGGCGGGAACACAGATACGCAGTATTTT | TRBJ2-3 | . | TRBV29-1 | .
CATRGTARNTEAFF | TGTGCCACCAGAGGAACAGCCAGGAACACTGAAGCTTTCTTT | TRBJ1-1 | . | TRBV15 | .
CASSFRAGEKLFF | TGTGCCAGCAGTTTCCGCGCGGGAGAAAAACTGTTTTTT | TRBJ1-4 | few | TRBV6-2/TRBV6-3 | .
CATSHRGKEEMNTEAFF | TGTGCCACCAGCCACCGGGGGAAAGAGGAAATGAACACTGAAGCTTTCTTT | TRBJ1-1 | . | TRBV24-1 | .
CASSPRDRGNTIYF | TGTGCCAGCTCACCAAGGGACAGGGGGAACACCATATATTTT | TRBJ1-3 | once | TRBV18 | TRBD1
CASSFPGRVYEQYF | TGTGCCAGCAGTTTCCCCGGGAGGGTCTACGAGCAGTACTTC | TRBJ2-7 | . | TRBV28 | TRBD2
CAIRKDRGLLGKTSGSPNYGYTF | TGTGCCATCAGGAAGGACAGGGGGCTTTTGGGTAAGACGTCCGGATCTCCTAACTATGGCTACACCTTC | TRBJ1-2 | . | TRBV10-3 | TRBD1
CASIGLAGGLIHF | TGTGCCAGCATCGGACTAGCGGGGGGCCTCATCCACTTC | TRBJ2-4 | . | TRBV6-5 | TRBD2
CASSLQGKGSPLHF | TGTGCCAGCAGCTTACAGGGGAAAGGTTCACCCCTCCACTTT | TRBJ1-6 | . | TRBV12-1 | .
CASRGGLSSYNSPLHF | TGTGCCAGCAGAGGGGGCCTGAGCTCCTATAATTCACCCCTCCACTTT | TRBJ1-6 | . | TRBV2 | TRBD1
CASSLDGASTDTQYF | TGTGCCAGCAGCTTAGACGGTGCCAGCACAGATACGCAGTATTTT | TRBJ2-3 | . | TRBV7-2 | .
CASSHSSFYTDTQYF | TGTGCCAGCAGCCACTCTAGTTTCTACACAGATACGCAGTATTTT | TRBJ2-3 | . | TRBV9 | .
CASSRGQTYGYTF | TGTGCCAGCAGCCGCGGACAAACCTATGGCTACACCTTC | TRBJ1-2 | . | TRBV6-5 | .
CASRFSGQRYEQYF | TGTGCCAGCAGATTCTCGGGACAGCGGTACGAGCAGTACTTC | TRBJ2-7 | . | TRBV28 | TRBD1
CASSLSKFFEGAGQGGYTF | TGTGCCAGCAGTTTATCTAAATTTTTTGAAGGTGCGGGACAGGGCGGCTACACCTTC | TRBJ1-2 | . | TRBV27 | TRBD1
CASRWTGFSYEQYF | TGTGCCAGCAGATGGACAGGGTTCTCCTACGAGCAGTACTTC | TRBJ2-7 | once | TRBV2 | TRBD1
CASSQGFWGHELFF | TGCGCCAGCAGCCAAGGATTCTGGGGACACGAGCTGTTTTTT | TRBJ2-2 | . | TRBV4-3 | .
CSVDRQGEEKLFF | TGCAGCGTTGATCGGCAGGGTGAAGAAAAACTGTTTTTT | TRBJ1-4 | . | TRBV29-1 | .
CASSFAEVSEQFF | TGTGCCAGCAGCTTCGCCGAAGTCAGTGAGCAGTTCTTC | TRBJ2-1 | . | TRBV7-2 | .
CASSIGLARNTEAFF | TGTGCCAGTAGTATAGGTCTCGCCAGGAACACTGAAGCTTTCTTT | TRBJ1-1 | . | TRBV19 | .
CASSQGLAEETQYF | TGTGCCAGCAGCCAGGGACTAGCGGAGGAGACCCAGTACTTC | TRBJ2-5 | . | TRBV7-3 | TRBD2
CASRTVYEQYF | TGTGCCAGCAGGACAGTCTACGAGCAGTACTTC | TRBJ2-7 | . | TRBV2 | .
CAISEAKEREQFF | TGTGCCATCAGTGAAGCCAAGGAGCGAGAGCAGTTCTTC | TRBJ2-1 | . | TRBV10-3 | .
CASSLVPATTGGGNEQFF | TGCGCCAGCAGCTTGGTCCCCGCGACAACGGGGGGAGGGAATGAGCAGTTCTTC | TRBJ2-1 | . | TRBV5-1 | TRBD2
CASSHGTGVNQPQHF | TGTGCCAGCAGCCACGGGACAGGGGTGAACCAGCCCCAGCATTTT | TRBJ1-5 | . | TRBV5-4 | TRBD1
CASSRGNRADTNTGELFF | TGTGCCAGCTCACGGGGGAACAGGGCAGACACGAACACCGGGGAGCTGTTTTTT | TRBJ2-2 | . | TRBV18 | .
CASSLLLAGKETQYF | TGTGCCAGCAGTTTATTACTAGCGGGAAAAGAGACCCAGTACTTC | TRBJ2-5 | . | TRBV28 | TRBD2
CTSMTSGPYEQYF | TGCACCAGTATGACTAGCGGTCCGTACGAGCAGTACTTC | TRBJ2-7 | few | TRBV1 | .
CASSVGSGGVYEQYF | TGTGCCAGCAGCGTGGGTAGCGGGGGGGTCTACGAGCAGTACTTC | TRBJ2-7 | . | TRBV9 | TRBD2
CASSPGKGRGRSSPLHF | TGTGCCAGCAGCCCCGGGAAGGGTAGGGGGCGAAGTTCACCCCTCCACTTT | TRBJ1-6 | few | TRBV7-9 | TRBD1
CASSFSPRGGSFYTF | TGTGCCAGCAGCTTTTCCCCCAGAGGTGGAAGCTTCTACACCTTC | TRBJ1-2 | many | TRBV5-6 | .
CASSFSGRKRGTGELFF | TGTGCCAGCAGCTTCAGCGGTCGAAAACGGGGCACCGGGGAGCTGTTTTTT | TRBJ2-2 | . | TRBV5-5 | .
CASSLDRQGNSPLHF | TGCGCCAGCAGCTTGGACAGACAGGGAAATTCACCCCTCCACTTT | TRBJ1-6 | . | TRBV5-1 | TRBD1
CASSRDRLRPGYTF | TGTGCCAGCAGTAGGGACAGGCTTCGTCCTGGCTACACCTTC | TRBJ1-2 | . | TRBV28 | TRBD1
CASSQDWSLAGTIYNEQFF | TGTGCCAGCAGCCAAGATTGGTCCCTAGCGGGTACGATATACAATGAGCAGTTCTTC | TRBJ2-1 | . | TRBV4-2 | TRBD2